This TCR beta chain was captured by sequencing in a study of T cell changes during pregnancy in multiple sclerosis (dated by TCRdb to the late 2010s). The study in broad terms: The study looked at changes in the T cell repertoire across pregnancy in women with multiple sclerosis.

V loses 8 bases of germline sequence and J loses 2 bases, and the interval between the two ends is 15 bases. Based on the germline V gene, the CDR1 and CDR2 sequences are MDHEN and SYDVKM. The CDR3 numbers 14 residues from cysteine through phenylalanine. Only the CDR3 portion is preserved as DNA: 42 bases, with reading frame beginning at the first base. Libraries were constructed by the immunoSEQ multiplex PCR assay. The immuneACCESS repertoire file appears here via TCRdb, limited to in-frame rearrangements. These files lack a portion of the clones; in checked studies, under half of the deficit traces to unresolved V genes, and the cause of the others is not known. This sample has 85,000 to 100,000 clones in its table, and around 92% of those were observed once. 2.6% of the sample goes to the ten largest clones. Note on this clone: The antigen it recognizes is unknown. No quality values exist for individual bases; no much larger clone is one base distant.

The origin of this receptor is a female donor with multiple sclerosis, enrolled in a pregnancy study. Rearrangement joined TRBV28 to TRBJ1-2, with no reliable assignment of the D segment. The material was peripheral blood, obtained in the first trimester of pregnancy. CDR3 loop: CASGETRANYGYTF. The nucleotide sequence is TGTGCCAGCGGCGAAACGAGGGCGAACTATGGCTACACCTTC.